Listed here are 20 T cell receptor beta chains from one sample, sequenced in a study of CD8+ T cells in alopecia areata. Treatment specified: oral pan-JAK inhibitor, 5-10 mg twice daily. In each case, RNA was isolated and then reverse transcribed into cDNA as the sequencing template. The method was immunoSEQ multiplex PCR; TCRdb's version includes in-frame clones alone and lacks a portion of them. The sample records around 200,000 clones, around three fifths being singletons. The sequenced sample was CD4+ T cells sorted from blood, obtained at week 4, from a patient treated with tofacitinib. The receptor set was obtained from a human donor with alopecia areata.

In DNA form, the CDR3 reads TGTGCCAGCAGTGAGACAGGGGTAGGCTATGGCTACACCTTC. Translated: CASSETGVGYGYTF. This chain connects TRBV25-1 to TRBJ1-2; TRBD1 matches at 8 bases. The germline V gene has CDR1 MGHDK and CDR2 SYGVNS. This CDR3 spans 14 amino acids. With V trimmed by 3 bases and J by 4 bases, 4 bases remained unmatched.

This clone has a handful of counts. This chain joins TRBV29-1 and TRBJ2-7; D remains unclear. Per the germline V gene, CDR1 is SQVTM and CDR2 is ANQGSEA. Trimming cost V 6 bases and J 0 bases, with 9 bases left between them. CDR3 length equals 12 residues. The CDR3 region is CSVATFSYEQYF. CDR3 nucleotides: TGCAGCGTCGCGACATTCTCCTACGAGCAGTACTTC.

A few counts support this clone. J is TRBJ2-6 and V is TRBV6-6; 7 bases line up with TRBD1. The CDR3 is 15 residues long. Germline-derived CDR1 and CDR2 are MNHNY and SVGAGI (reference sequence). The trim removed 7 bases at V and 2 bases at J, leaving 5 bases unmatched. The CDR3 coding sequence is TGTGCCAGCACGCCACAGGGGACTGGGGCCAACGTCCTGACTTTC. Its translation is CASTPQGTGANVLTF.

This clone occurred a few times. The sample carries other DNA sequences with the same CDR3. This chain uses TRBV5-1 with TRBJ2-3, with D uncertain. V shed 0 bases and J shed 0 bases, with 2 bases lying between them. This CDR3 spans 13 amino acids. CDR1 is SGHRS, CDR2 YFSETQ, per germline. The CDR3 region is CASSLESTDTQYF. The CDR3, as DNA: TGCGCCAGCAGCTTGGAGAGCACAGATACGCAGTATTTT.

The chain has TRBV25-1 and TRBJ1-2, with 10 bases matching TRBD1. Trimming at V came to 10 bases and at J to 5 bases, leaving 4 bases not matched to a gene. There are 12 residues in the CDR3. The germline CDR1 and CDR2 sequences are MGHDK and SYGVNS. DNA of the CDR3: TGTGCCAAGCGGGGACAGGGGTATGGCTACACCTTC. This sequence encodes CAKRGQGYGYTF.

This clone was observed a few times. The V and J genes are TRBV23-1 and TRBJ2-7; either TRBD1 or TRBD2 may fit D (5 bases each). TRBV23-1 is an ORF, with its function uncertain. Trimming shortened V by 8 bases and J by 1 base, and 18 bases separated the two germline ends. The length of the CDR3 is 15 residues. The CDR3 loop is CASDSSGAPSYEQYF. The CDR3 coding sequence is TGCGCCAGCGACTCCTCCGGGGCACCGTCCTACGAGCAGTACTTC.

This chain links TRBV29-1 with TRBJ2-2; tentative D call: TRBD1 (6 bases). Germline assignment: CDR1 SQVTM and CDR2 ANQGSEA. The germline V and J ends were trimmed by 5 bases and 1 base, with 17 bases remaining between them. The CDR3 covers 16 residues. CDR3 protein: CSVLRGSRVNTGELFF. CDR3 nucleotide sequence: TGCAGCGTTCTGAGGGGGTCCAGGGTGAACACCGGGGAGCTGTTTTTT.

In this sample, this clone turned up a few times. V usage is TRBV2 and J usage is TRBJ2-3, with 11 positions matching TRBD2. Germline CDR1 is SNHLY and CDR2 is FYNNEI. The CDR3 covers 14 residues. The junction had 7 bases not matched to a gene; V was cut back by 10 bases and J by 4 bases. CDR3 DNA: TGTGCCACCCGACTAGCGGGGTGGGCAGATACGCAGTATTTT. This codes for CATRLAGWADTQYF. Full variable domain (missing parts from reference TRBV2 and TRBJ2-3): EPEVTQTPSHQVTQMGQEVILRCVPISNHLYFYWYRQILGQKVEFLVSFYNNEISEKSEIFDDQFSVERPDGSNFTLKIRSTKLEDSAMYFCATRLAGWADTQYFGPGTRLTVL.

This rearrangement joins TRBV27 to TRBJ1-6; D is ambiguous. Trimming pared 6 bases from V and 7 bases from J, leaving 10 bases between. CDR3 size: 13 residues. Germline CDR1 is MNHEY and CDR2 is SMNVEV (reference sequence). The CDR3 coding sequence is TGTGCCAGCAGGCGAACAGAGAATTCACCCCTCCACTTT. This translates into CASRRTENSPLHF.

The chain couples TRBV4-3 to TRBJ1-4, with D perhaps matching TRBD1 (5 bases). Trimming left V 0 bases short and J 5 bases short, with 10 bases between. Germline CDR1 LGHNA, CDR2 YSLEER. The CDR3 length is 15 residues. In DNA form, the CDR3 reads TGCGCCAGCAGCCAAGAACTCAGGGCCAATGAAAAACTGTTTTTT. Translation gives CASSQELRANEKLFF.

J is TRBJ1-6 and V is TRBV18; D is uncertain. This CDR3 region has 14 residues. Per germline, CDR1 KGHSH and CDR2 LQKENI. V lost 5 bases, J lost 7 bases, and 12 bases lay in between. CDR3 amino acids: CASSAQDENSPLHF. For the CDR3, the DNA is TGTGCCAGCTCAGCTCAGGATGAGAATTCACCCCTCCACTTT. The variable domain in full, completed from reference TRBV18 and TRBJ1-6, reads NAGVMQNPRHLVRRRGQEARLRCSPMKGHSHVYWYRQLPEEGLKFMVYLQKENIIDESGMPKERFSAEFPKEGPSILRIQQVVRGDSAAYFCASSAQDENSPLHFGNGTRLTVT.

The chain has TRBV20-1 and TRBJ2-7; D may correspond to TRBD1 or TRBD2 (5 bases each). Deletions cut 6 bases from V and 5 bases from J, with 11 bases between. Germline V gives CDR1 DFQATT, CDR2 SNEGSKA (reference sequence). The CDR3 covers 11 residues. The CDR3 coding sequence is TGCAGTGCCTCGCGAGGGGACGAGCAGTACTTC. Translating it yields CSASRGDEQYF.

This chain joins TRBV7-3 and TRBJ1-2, with a tentative D call TRBD1 (5 bases). The CDR3 contains 13 residues. The V end lost 5 bases, the J end lost 4 bases, and 11 bases lay between the germline ends. Germline V gene lookup returns CDR1 SGHTA and CDR2 FQGTGA. The CDR3 protein is CASSPGDGYGYTF. The CDR3 DNA follows: TGTGCCAGCAGCCCGGGGGACGGCTATGGCTACACCTTC. The full variable domain, its missing parts supplied by reference TRBV7-3 and TRBJ1-2, is GAGVSQTPSNKVTEKGKYVELRCDPISGHTALYWYRQSLGQGPEFLIYFQGTGAADDSGLPNDRFFAVRPEGSVSTLKIQRTERGDSAVYLCASSPGDGYGYTFGSGTRLTVV.

This chain joins TRBV30 and TRBJ2-2; tentatively, D is TRBD1 (6 bases). Germline V lookup: CDR1 GTSNPN, CDR2 SVGIG (reference sequence). This CDR3 has 12 amino acids. V was cut by 2 bases and J by 9 bases, with 10 bases left in between. CDR3 nucleotide sequence: TGTGCCTGGAGTTTACAGGGAAGGGAGCTGTTTTTT. Translation: CAWSLQGRELFF.

On this clone itself: Other nucleotide sequences in the sample specify the same CDR3. This chain uses TRBV5-1 with TRBJ2-2; D is possibly TRBD1 (5 bases). The V and J ends lost 0 bases and 0 bases respectively, with 6 bases between them. Germline CDR1 reads SGHRS; CDR2 reads YFSETQ. This CDR3 has 15 amino acids. The CDR3 region has the DNA TGCGCCAGCAGCTTGGGACAGACGAACACCGGGGAGCTGTTTTTT. Its protein product is CASSLGQTNTGELFF.

The genes are TRBV25-1 and TRBJ2-6; D is uncertain. The CDR3 sequence is 15 residues long. The germline V and J ends were trimmed by 1 base and 1 base, with 5 bases remaining between them. Germline lookup yields CDR1 MGHDK and CDR2 SYGVNS. CDR3 in amino acids: CASSELSSGANVLTF. The CDR3 DNA reads TGTGCCAGCAGTGAATTGAGTTCTGGGGCCAACGTCCTGACTTTC.

CDR3 coding DNA: TGTGCCAGCACCAAACGGGGCGTCCGGGACACTGAAGCTTTCTTT. Its protein product is CASTKRGVRDTEAFF. This rearrangement joins TRBV6-1 to TRBJ1-1; maybe TRBD1 (5 bases). This CDR3 spans 15 amino acids. The V end was cut by 7 bases, the J end by 3 bases, with 18 bases between. Germline CDR1 is MNHNS and CDR2 is SASEGT.

J is TRBJ2-2 and V is TRBV28; D is undetermined. The CDR3 totals 12 residues. Germline assignment: CDR1 MDHEN and CDR2 SYDVKM. V lost 5 bases to trimming and J lost 6 bases, with 7 bases between them. The CDR3 DNA follows: TGTGCCAGCAGTCCCCGGCCCGGGGAGCTGTTTTTT. It codes for CASSPRPGELFF.

The chain uses TRBV30 and TRBJ1-2; D is ambiguous. This CDR3 contains 11 residues. The V gene's germline CDR1 is GTSNPN and CDR2 SVGIG (reference sequence). V was shortened by 4 bases and J by 8 bases, with 11 bases between the two germline ends. CDR3 nucleotide sequence: TGTGCCTGGACCCCACTCGGGGGCTACACCTTC. It codes for CAWTPLGGYTF.

The chain combines TRBV25-1 with TRBJ1-6; TRBD1 is a possible D gene (6 bases). CDR1 MGHDK and CDR2 SYGVNS come from the germline V gene. CDR3 size: 15 residues. V was shortened by 4 bases and J by 1 base, with 8 bases between the two germline ends. CDR3 sequence: CASSGGGSYNSPLHF. CDR3 DNA: TGTGCCAGCAGTGGAGGGGGTTCCTATAATTCACCCCTCCACTTT.